The 31 T cell receptor beta chains below all came from one sample that was sequenced in a study of shared clonotypes between healthy human individuals (TCRdb year 2020). Library construction relied on the immunoSEQ multiplex PCR assay. TCRdb holds this immuneACCESS table with in-frame rearrangements only. Some clones are missing; in checked studies, unresolved V genes explain under half, and the rest has no known cause. This sample is represented by 2 million to 2.5 million clones; about nine tenths of them were singletons. The ten largest clones represent about 0.41% of the sample. The sequencing input was naive CD4+ T cells from PBMCs. The intended sense of this specimen's cell subset or site label: CD45RA+ positively selected. These receptors all come from a man younger than 35 in good health. Some clones in this sample may be carry-over from other donors' samples.

The rearrangement links TRBV2 to TRBJ2-6; weak D call: TRBD1 (6 bases). Looked up from germline, CDR1 is SNHLY and CDR2 is FYNNEI. V gave up 2 bases and J gave up 4 bases, with 15 bases separating them. This CDR3 spans 17 amino acids. CDR3 DNA sequence: TGTGCCAGCAGTGAATGGCTGCTGGGGGCCGGGGCCAACGTCCTGACTTTC. Its translation is CASSEWLLGAGANVLTF. Full variable domain (missing parts from reference TRBV2 and TRBJ2-6): EPEVTQTPSHQVTQMGQEVILRCVPISNHLYFYWYRQILGQKVEFLVSFYNNEISEKSEIFDDQFSVERPDGSNFTLKIRSTKLEDSAMYFCASSEWLLGAGANVLTFGAGSRLTVL.

The chain links TRBV2 to TRBJ2-3; D gene ambiguous. CDR1 is SNHLY, CDR2 FYNNEI, per germline. The V and J ends lost 4 bases and 1 base respectively, with 9 bases between them. There are 14 residues in the CDR3. CDR3: CASSVARRTDTQYF. Here the CDR3 DNA reads TGTGCCAGCAGTGTGGCGCGGCGCACAGATACGCAGTATTTT.

This clone was detected only once. The chain links TRBV11-2 to TRBJ2-2; 11 positions match TRBD2. J gave up 5 bases and V 2 bases, and 1 base lay outside the gene matches. The CDR3 length is 15 residues. In germline, CDR1 is SGHAT, CDR2 FQNNGV. The CDR3 sequence is CASSLTSGRTGELFF. In DNA, the CDR3 is TGTGCCAGCAGCTTAACTAGCGGGAGAACCGGGGAGCTGTTTTTT. The whole variable domain, filled in from reference TRBV11-2 and TRBJ2-2, reads EAGVAQSPRYKIIEKRQSVAFWCNPISGHATLYWYQQILGQGPKLLIQFQNNGVVDDSQLPKDRFSAERLKGVDSTLKIQPAKLEDSAVYLCASSLTSGRTGELFFGEGSRLTVL.

The V and J genes are TRBV25-1 and TRBJ2-5, with a possible D match to TRBD2 (5 bases). The V end was cut by 6 bases, the J end by 5 bases, with 13 bases between. The CDR3 has 13 amino acids. Looked up from germline, CDR1 is MGHDK and CDR2 is SYGVNS. Here the CDR3 reads CASRGLRRETQYF. The CDR3, as DNA: TGTGCCAGCAGAGGGTTAAGGAGGGAGACCCAGTACTTC.

The genes are TRBV9 and TRBJ1-4, with D maybe TRBD1 (5 bases). This CDR3 has 15 residues. Germline V gene data show CDR1 as SGDLS and CDR2 as YYNGEE. V lost 0 bases and J lost 5, with 11 bases in between. CDR3 residues: CASSVGWGDNEKLFF. DNA for the CDR3: TGTGCCAGCAGCGTAGGCTGGGGGGACAATGAAAAACTGTTTTTT.

The chain carries TRBV12-2 and TRBJ2-1; the table's D call TRBD1 went unverified against the DNA. TRBV12-2 is deemed a pseudogene. CDR3 length equals 15 residues. CDR3 loop: CASRLDRDRWNEQFF. Here the CDR3 DNA reads TGTGCAAGTCGCTTAGATAGGGACAGGTGGAATGAGCAGTTCTTC.

This rearrangement joins TRBV6-5 to TRBJ1-5; D may be TRBD1 (5 bases). This CDR3 is 14 amino acids long. The V end was cut by 8 bases, the J end by 3 bases, with 14 bases between. CDR1 and CDR2 from the germline V gene are MNHEY and SVGAGI. CDR3 loop: CASARVGANQPQHF. As DNA, the CDR3 is TGTGCCAGCGCCAGGGTCGGAGCCAATCAGCCCCAGCATTTT.

The chain links TRBV19 to TRBJ1-5, with D possibly matching TRBD1 (5 bases). V was trimmed by 4 bases and J by 1 base, leaving 17 bases between them. The germline V gene has CDR1 LNHDA and CDR2 SQIVND (reference sequence). There are 17 residues in the CDR3. DNA for the CDR3: TGTGCCAGTAGTACCTGGGACGCCCGATGGAGCAATCAGCCCCAGCATTTT. Encoded protein: CASSTWDARWSNQPQHF.

The gene calls are TRBV7-8 and TRBJ1-1, with a weak D call TRBD1 (5 bases). CDR1 and CDR2 from the germline V gene are SGHVS and FQNEAQ. The V and J ends lost 5 bases and 3 bases respectively, with 16 bases between them. This CDR3 has 15 amino acids. Here the CDR3 reads CASSLQGGVDTEAFF. The DNA for the CDR3 is TGTGCCAGCAGCCTCCAGGGAGGGGTTGACACTGAAGCTTTCTTT.

The rearrangement links TRBV30 to TRBJ1-5, with a possible D match to TRBD1 (5 bases). The CDR3 covers 14 residues. CDR1 and CDR2 (germline): GTSNPN, SVGIG (reference sequence). V lost 0 bases to trimming and J lost 6 bases, with 12 bases between them. CDR3 coding DNA: TGTGCCTGGAGTGTAACGGCAGGGAGTCAGCCCCAGCATTTT. Translating gives CAWSVTAGSQPQHF.

V usage is TRBV7-3 and J usage is TRBJ2-3; 7 bases map to TRBD1. CDR3 length: 14 amino acids. Germline-derived CDR1 and CDR2 are SGHTA and FQGTGA. V lost 5 bases and J lost 5; bases outside the gene matches: 7. The CDR3, as DNA: TGTGCCAGCAGCCGGACAGGACTTTTAGATACGCAGTATTTT. Translated, it gives CASSRTGLLDTQYF.

The chain couples TRBV6-6 to TRBJ2-5; 9 bases align to TRBD2. The CDR3 runs to 15 residues. In germline, CDR1 is MNHNY, CDR2 SVGAGI (reference sequence). The V segment lost 2 bases and the J segment 1 base; nucleotides outside the gene matches: 2. The CDR3 loop is CASSYPRGGQETQYF. CDR3 bases: TGTGCCAGCAGTTACCCGCGGGGGGGCCAAGAGACCCAGTACTTC.

This rearrangement joins TRBV28 to TRBJ2-7; 8 positions agree with TRBD2. Trimming cost V 6 bases and J 3 bases; bases outside gene matches: 13. Germline lookup yields CDR1 MDHEN and CDR2 SYDVKM. The CDR3 contains 16 residues. DNA of the CDR3: TGTGCCAGCAGCCAAATACAAAGCGGGAGTAGCTACGAGCAGTACTTC. Its protein is CASSQIQSGSSYEQYF.

The rearrangement uses TRBV14 and TRBJ2-2; 8 nucleotides align to TRBD2. Trimming at V came to 0 bases and at J to 6 bases, leaving 9 bases not matched to a gene. This CDR3 has 17 amino acids. The V gene's germline CDR1 is SGHDN and CDR2 FVKESK. CDR3 DNA sequence: TGTGCCAGCAGCCAAGATGGAGCGGGGGAGGGTTCCGGGGAGCTGTTTTTT. It specifies CASSQDGAGEGSGELFF. The whole variable domain, remainder taken from reference TRBV14 and TRBJ2-2, is EAGVTQFPSHSVIEKGQTVTLRCDPISGHDNLYWYRRVMGKEIKFLLHFVKESKQDESGMPNNRFLAERTGGTYSTLKVQPAELEDSGVYFCASSQDGAGEGSGELFFGEGSRLTVL.

The chain employs TRBV15 and TRBJ1-6, with a tentative D call TRBD1 (5 bases). Trimming removed 1 base at V and 5 bases at J, with 15 bases between. CDR1 and CDR2 (germline): LNHNV, YYDKDF (reference sequence). This CDR3 is 17 amino acids long. The CDR3 reads CATSRGSGHSDNSPLHF. CDR3 DNA: TGTGCCACCAGCAGAGGCTCAGGGCACTCGGATAATTCACCCCTCCACTTT.

This rearrangement joins TRBV28 to TRBJ2-2; D is uncertain. With 5 bases removed from V and 1 base from J, the gap between germline ends came to 5 bases. Germline V CDR1 and CDR2: MDHEN, SYDVKM. This CDR3 is built from 13 residues. CDR3 region: CASSRGNTGELFF. In DNA form, the CDR3 reads TGTGCCAGCAGTCGCGGGAACACCGGGGAGCTGTTTTTT.

The V call is TRBV29-1, the J call TRBJ2-3, with 12 positions matching TRBD2. J was trimmed by 5 bases and V by 4 bases; bases with no gene match: 7. This CDR3 region has 15 residues. Germline CDR1 is SQVTM and CDR2 is ANQGSEA. The CDR3 reads CSVVGLAGQGDTQYF. CDR3 bases: TGCAGCGTTGTAGGACTAGCGGGACAGGGAGATACGCAGTATTTT.

This chain uses TRBV20-1 with TRBJ2-7; a possible D gene is TRBD2 (5 bases). Trimming cost V 5 bases and J 12 bases, with 14 bases left between them. Germline CDR1 is DFQATT and CDR2 is SNEGSKA (reference sequence). The length of the CDR3 is 10 residues. The CDR3 region has the DNA TGCAGTGCTGGAGGTAGTAGTGGGTACTTC. It yields the protein CSAGGSSGYF.

CDR3 DNA: TGTGCCAGCAGGTATTCGGGAGACCTTGTGGAGACCCAGTACTTC. As protein: CASRYSGDLVETQYF. The V gene is TRBV6-5, the J gene TRBJ2-5; tentatively, D is TRBD2 (6 bases). From germline, CDR1 is MNHEY and CDR2 SVGAGI. Trimming took 6 bases from V and 5 from J, leaving 19 bases between them. The CDR3 is 15 amino acids.

V is TRBV18 and J is TRBJ1-5, with D tentatively TRBD1 (6 bases). The germline gives CDR1 KGHSH, CDR2 LQKENI. Between the trimmed V and J ends, which lost 0 bases and 3 bases, there was a span of 15 bases. The CDR3 is 17 amino acids. CDR3: CASSPPGGAGHNQPQHF. The DNA for the CDR3 is TGTGCCAGCTCACCACCGGGGGGGGCAGGGCACAATCAGCCCCAGCATTTT.

The chain has TRBV30 and TRBJ1-4; 9 positions match TRBD1. The V segment lost 5 bases and the J segment 3 bases; nucleotides outside the gene matches: 1. The CDR3 runs to 13 residues. CDR1 and CDR2 (germline): GTSNPN, SVGIG (reference sequence). CDR3 amino acids: CAWGTGPNEKLFF. CDR3 coding DNA: TGTGCCTGGGGGACAGGGCCTAATGAAAAACTGTTTTTT. Combining the CDR3 with reference TRBV30 and TRBJ1-4 gives the whole variable domain SQTIHQWPATLVQPVGSPLSLECTVEGTSNPNLYWYRQAAGRGLQLLFYSVGIGQISSEVPQNLSASRPQDRQFILSSKKLLLSDSGFYLCAWGTGPNEKLFFGSGTQLSVL.

The chain has TRBV7-6 and TRBJ2-3; TRBD1 might be the D (5 bases). V gave up 7 bases and J gave up 0 bases, with 17 bases separating them. The CDR3 sequence is 16 residues long. CDR1 is SGHVS, CDR2 FNYEAQ, per germline. In DNA form, the CDR3 reads TGTGCCAGCAAGATGAGCAGGGCCACTAGCACAGATACGCAGTATTTT. Translating gives CASKMSRATSTDTQYF.

This chain uses TRBV28 with TRBJ1-2, with D unresolved. The CDR3 covers 13 residues. Germline CDR1 reads MDHEN; CDR2 reads SYDVKM. Trimming pared 3 bases from V and 3 bases from J, leaving 8 bases between. CDR3 sequence (DNA): TGTGCCAGCAGTTTGAGGGAAGACTATGGCTACACCTTC. This gives the protein CASSLREDYGYTF.

The rearrangement links TRBV7-3 to TRBJ2-3, with 7 bases aligning to TRBD2. V dropped 6 bases and J dropped 8; count of bases not matched to a gene: 17. Per the germline V gene, CDR1 is SGHTA and CDR2 is FQGTGA. The CDR3 loop spans 16 amino acids. The CDR3, as DNA: TGTGCCAGCAGGGTCGGCTCCAGCGGGACCACGGGTACGCAGTATTTT. Translating it yields CASRVGSSGTTGTQYF.

The rearrangement joins TRBV27 to TRBJ2-1, with D possibly matching TRBD1 (8 bases). Germline V gives CDR1 MNHEY, CDR2 SMNVEV (reference sequence). V was clipped by 10 bases and J by 0 bases, with 28 bases between them. CDR3 length: 19 amino acids. Here the CDR3 DNA reads TGTGCCACTAACCGACAGGGGAGGGGCGGACTACCCTCCTACAATGAGCAGTTCTTC. Translating gives CATNRQGRGGLPSYNEQFF.

Note on this clone: The sample carries other DNA sequences with the same CDR3. This sequence joins TRBV18 and TRBJ1-1; tentative D call: TRBD1 (5 bases). V was trimmed by 6 bases and J by 1 base, leaving 15 bases between them. The CDR3 length is 15 residues. Germline CDR1 and CDR2: KGHSH and LQKENI. CDR3 in DNA: TGTGCCAGCTCGCTCGGGGCCGGAGGGAACACTGAAGCTTTCTTT. Translating gives CASSLGAGGNTEAFF. The full variable domain, rest sourced from reference TRBV18 and TRBJ1-1, is NAGVMQNPRHLVRRRGQEARLRCSPMKGHSHVYWYRQLPEEGLKFMVYLQKENIIDESGMPKERFSAEFPKEGPSILRIQQVVRGDSAAYFCASSLGAGGNTEAFFGQGTRLTVV.

V is TRBV27 and J is TRBJ1-1; weak D call: TRBD1 (5 bases). V was cut by 6 bases and J by 7 bases, with 18 bases left in between. This CDR3 is 14 amino acids long. Germline V gives CDR1 MNHEY, CDR2 SMNVEV (reference sequence). The CDR3 DNA is TGTGCCAGCAGAAACTTTGGGGCGGAAAGTGAAGCTTTCTTT. Encoded protein: CASRNFGAESEAFF.

The rearrangement links TRBV20-1 to TRBJ2-7, with D perhaps given as TRBD1 or TRBD2 (5 bases each). Deletions cut 5 bases from V and 9 bases from J, with 14 bases between. Germline values: CDR1 DFQATT, CDR2 SNEGSKA (reference sequence). This CDR3 has 11 residues. In DNA, the CDR3 is TGCAGTGCTCTGACAGTGAGGGGGCAGTACTTC. Translated: CSALTVRGQYF.

The chain couples TRBV13 to TRBJ2-4; D ambiguous. The V gene lost 7 bases and the J gene lost 5 bases, with 9 bases spanning the gap. The CDR3 totals 12 residues. Germline CDR1 is PRHDT and CDR2 is FYEKMQ (reference sequence). CDR3 protein: CASTQGENIQYF. DNA for the CDR3: TGTGCCAGCACCCAAGGCGAAAACATTCAGTACTTC.

The chain joins TRBV7-2 to TRBJ2-1, with TRBD2 identical over 11 bases. Germline V gene sequence: CDR1 SGHTA, CDR2 FQGNSA. V was clipped by 5 bases and J by 7 bases; unmatched bases: 10. The CDR3 has 16 residues. The chain's CDR3 is CASSLFGTSGGNEQFF. The CDR3 DNA reads TGTGCCAGCAGCCTGTTTGGGACTAGCGGCGGGAATGAGCAGTTCTTC.

The CDR3 DNA reads as TGTGCCACCAGTGTCCAGGGTGAAAAACTGTTTTTT. Translating gives CATSVQGEKLFF. The V and J genes are TRBV15 and TRBJ1-4; weak D call: TRBD1 (5 bases). Trimming shortened V by 6 bases and J by 7 bases, and 9 bases separated the two germline ends. Germline loops: CDR1 LNHNV, CDR2 YYDKDF (reference sequence). CDR3 length: 12 residues.